The 27 T cell receptor beta chains below all came from one sample that was sequenced in a study of cytomegalovirus exposure and HLA in healthy donors. The PCR used 60 Vbeta and 13 Jbeta primers. Some clones are missing from TCRdb's copy, which holds only in-frame ones; the method was immunoSEQ multiplex PCR. Counted here are around 170,000 clones, 81% occurring once; the ten biggest clones make up 1% to 1.5%. Sequenced material: PBMCs. The receptors come from a man aged 45-65 years in good health and CMV-seropositive.

The chain couples TRBV9 to TRBJ2-1; 7 nucleotides line up with TRBD2. The CDR3 totals 12 residues. V lost 3 bases and J lost 14; bases outside the gene matches: 8. CDR1 and CDR2 (germline): SGDLS, YYNGEE. The CDR3 loop reads CASSAPGGIKFF. DNA for the CDR3: TGTGCCAGCAGCGCCCCGGGGGGTATCAAGTTCTTC.

The chain links TRBV7-2 to TRBJ2-7; 7 nucleotides align to TRBD1. The CDR3 totals 15 residues. Trimming at V came to 0 bases and at J to 5 bases, leaving 7 bases not matched to a gene. CDR1 is SGHTA, CDR2 FQGNSA, per germline. For the CDR3, the DNA is TGTGCCAGCAGCTTAGCGGTGGCAGGGGGTGACGAGCAGTACTTC. Its protein is CASSLAVAGGDEQYF.

A note on this clone: Other DNA sequences within the sample encode an identical CDR3. The J gene is TRBJ2-1, the V gene TRBV5-1; the D is unclear. Trimming shortened V by 0 bases and J by 0 bases, and 7 bases separated the two germline ends. The length of the CDR3 is 15 residues. Germline lookup yields CDR1 SGHRS and CDR2 YFSETQ. The CDR3 DNA reads TGCGCCAGCAGCTTGGACCCGAGCTCCTACAATGAGCAGTTCTTC. Translating gives CASSLDPSSYNEQFF.

V is TRBV5-4 and J is TRBJ2-6, with D possibly being TRBD2 (6 bases). V was shortened by 3 bases and J by 0 bases, with 19 bases between the two germline ends. Germline assignment: CDR1 SGHNT and CDR2 YYREEE (reference sequence). The CDR3 loop spans 19 amino acids. The DNA of the CDR3 is TGTGCCAGCAGCTCTTACGGGAGTCTCTTAAGCTCTGGGGCCAACGTCCTGACTTTC. Translating gives CASSSYGSLLSSGANVLTF.

This sequence joins TRBV29-1 and TRBJ2-1, with 8 positions matching TRBD2. The CDR3 contains 16 residues. Germline-derived CDR1 and CDR2 are SQVTM and ANQGSEA. J gave up 3 bases and V 1 base, and 8 bases lay outside the gene matches. As DNA, the CDR3 is TGCAGCGTTGAAGGGGCGCTAGCGGGTAACTACAATGAGCAGTTCTTC. It specifies CSVEGALAGNYNEQFF.

This chain connects TRBV11-2 to TRBJ1-1; perhaps TRBD1 as D (5 bases). Germline V gives CDR1 SGHAT, CDR2 FQNNGV. The V end was cut by 0 bases, the J end by 0 bases, with 8 bases between. The CDR3 length is 15 residues. The CDR3 protein is CASSLEGLVNTEAFF. The CDR3 DNA is TGTGCCAGCAGCTTAGAGGGACTGGTGAACACTGAAGCTTTCTTT.

This clone has just a few counts. This chain uses TRBV19 with TRBJ1-1; no firm D call. CDR1 is LNHDA, CDR2 SQIVND, per germline (reference sequence). The CDR3 spans 15 residues. V lost 3 bases and J lost 1, with 12 bases in between. The DNA for the CDR3 is TGTGCCAGTAGTATTGGTCTTCCCGGGAACACTGAAGCTTTCTTT. Translation gives CASSIGLPGNTEAFF.

The J gene is TRBJ2-1, the V gene TRBV19; no definite D call. The CDR3 length is 16 residues. Germline CDR1 and CDR2: LNHDA and SQIVND (reference sequence). Between the trimmed V and J ends, which lost 1 base and 0 bases, there was a span of 10 bases. CDR3 sequence reads: CASSIAPPVSYNEQFF. The CDR3 nucleotides read TGTGCCAGTAGTATAGCTCCCCCGGTCTCCTACAATGAGCAGTTCTTC.

The gene calls are TRBV2 and TRBJ2-7; TRBD1 agrees at 9 bases. CDR3 length equals 15 residues. Looked up from germline, CDR1 is SNHLY and CDR2 is FYNNEI. V gave up 8 bases and J gave up 2 bases; unmatched junction bases: 10. The CDR3: CASGDRDRFTYEQYF. In DNA, the CDR3 is TGTGCCAGCGGGGACAGGGATCGATTTACCTACGAGCAGTACTTC. The variable domain in full, completed from reference TRBV2 and TRBJ2-7, reads EPEVTQTPSHQVTQMGQEVILRCVPISNHLYFYWYRQILGQKVEFLVSFYNNEISEKSEIFDDQFSVERPDGSNFTLKIRSTKLEDSAMYFCASGDRDRFTYEQYFGPGTRLTVT.

This rearrangement joins TRBV5-4 to TRBJ2-2; 13 positions agree with TRBD2. The CDR3 contains 16 residues. CDR1 is SGHNT and CDR2 is YYREEE in the germline V gene (reference sequence). The V segment lost 2 bases and the J segment 9 bases; nucleotides outside the gene matches: 7. DNA of the CDR3: TGTGCCAGCAGCTTACCCGGGACTAGCGGGACAAGGGAGCTGTTTTTT. Residues: CASSLPGTSGTRELFF. Combining the CDR3 with reference TRBV5-4 and TRBJ2-2 gives the whole variable domain ETGVTQSPTHLIKTRGQQVTLRCSSQSGHNTVSWYQQALGQGPQFIFQYYREEENGRGNFPPRFSGLQFPNYSSELNVNALELDDSALYLCASSLPGTSGTRELFFGEGSRLTVL.

The chain uses TRBV2 and TRBJ2-7, with D tentatively TRBD1 (6 bases). The CDR3 covers 12 residues. V dropped 8 bases and J dropped 1 base, with 9 bases sitting between them. Germline lookup yields CDR1 SNHLY and CDR2 FYNNEI. CDR3 bases: TGTGCCAGCGAGGGGGTGTCCTACGAGCAGTACTTC. It codes for CASEGVSYEQYF. Using reference TRBV2 and TRBJ2-7 for the parts outside the CDR3, the full variable domain is EPEVTQTPSHQVTQMGQEVILRCVPISNHLYFYWYRQILGQKVEFLVSFYNNEISEKSEIFDDQFSVERPDGSNFTLKIRSTKLEDSAMYFCASEGVSYEQYFGPGTRLTVT.

V usage is TRBV28 and J usage is TRBJ1-5, with a tentative D call TRBD1 (5 bases). The V end was cut by 6 bases, the J end by 0 bases, with 12 bases between. The CDR3 covers 15 residues. Germline values: CDR1 MDHEN, CDR2 SYDVKM. The DNA of the CDR3 is TGTGCCAGCAGCCTAAGGGGTAATAGCAATCAGCCCCAGCATTTT. This sequence encodes CASSLRGNSNQPQHF. Looking up the rest from reference TRBV28 and TRBJ1-5 gives the full variable domain: DVKVTQSSRYLVKRTGEKVFLECVQDMDHENMFWYRQDPGLGLRLIYFSYDVKMKEKGDIPEGYSVSREKKERFSLILESASTNQTSMYLCASSLRGNSNQPQHFGDGTRLSIL.

The chain has TRBV2 and TRBJ1-5, with TRBD1 as a possible D gene (6 bases). Trimming stripped 6 bases from V and 7 bases from J, with 10 bases between. This CDR3 region has 12 residues. Germline CDR1 reads SNHLY; CDR2 reads FYNNEI. The CDR3 loop is CASRQGWQPQHF. The CDR3, as DNA: TGTGCCAGCAGACAGGGTTGGCAGCCCCAGCATTTT.

The CDR3 reads CASSWGTGVGYTF. CDR3 DNA sequence: TGTGCCAGCAGCTGGGGGACAGGGGTTGGCTACACCTTC. The chain recombines TRBV5-4 with TRBJ1-2; TRBD1 aligns across 10 bases. The CDR3 sequence is 13 residues long. Trimming cost V 3 bases and J 7 bases; bases outside gene matches: 3. Looked up from germline, CDR1 is SGHNT and CDR2 is YYREEE (reference sequence).

This rearrangement joins TRBV6-5 to TRBJ2-7; 10 nucleotides match TRBD1. The CDR3 is 15 residues long. CDR1 and CDR2 (germline): MNHEY, SVGAGI. V dropped 5 bases and J dropped 3; count of bases not matched to a gene: 7. In DNA, the CDR3 is TGTGCCAGCAGTCGCGGGACAGGGGCCCTCTACGAGCAGTACTTC. It is translated as CASSRGTGALYEQYF.

The V and J genes are TRBV11-2 and TRBJ2-5; 7 bases align to TRBD2. V trimming: 0 bases; J trimming: 4 bases; junction bases outside the gene matches: 2. CDR1 SGHAT and CDR2 FQNNGV come from the germline V gene. This CDR3 is built from 14 residues. CDR3 nucleotide sequence: TGTGCCAGCAGCTTAGAACGCGGGGGAGAGACCCAGTACTTC. Translated, it gives CASSLERGGETQYF.

The rearrangement joins TRBV5-6 to TRBJ2-5, with D possibly TRBD2 on 6 matching bases. The DNA end favors TRBJ2-7, so the J call may be wrong. Germline CDR1 reads SGHDT; CDR2 reads YYEEEE. The CDR3 runs to 16 residues. Here the CDR3 DNA reads TGTGCCAGCAGCCCGGGGCCCCGTGGGCAGGGAGGCGAGCAGTACTTC. As protein: CASSPGPRGQGGEQYF.

The chain joins TRBV11-3 to TRBJ2-3; D is possibly TRBD1 (5 bases). The CDR3 sequence is 15 residues long. V lost 0 bases to trimming and J lost 5 bases, with 12 bases between them. Germline V lookup: CDR1 SGHNT, CDR2 YENEEA. CDR3 protein: CASSLDGREGDTQYF. The CDR3 DNA reads as TGTGCCAGCAGCTTAGACGGCAGGGAAGGAGATACGCAGTATTTT.

The chain is built from TRBV5-6 and TRBJ2-3, with 10 bases lining up with TRBD2. Germline-derived CDR1 and CDR2 are SGHDT and YYEEEE. After removal of 1 base from V and 2 bases from J, the junction contained 4 bases not matched to a gene. This CDR3 has 16 amino acids. The CDR3 DNA sequence: TGTGCCAGCAGCTTGCGGACTAGCGGTCACACAGATACGCAGTATTTT. Encoded protein: CASSLRTSGHTDTQYF.

The chain employs TRBV9 and TRBJ2-3, with 13 bases aligning to TRBD2. The J segment lost 3 bases and the V segment lost 4 bases, leaving 5 bases of the junction unmatched. The germline V gene has CDR1 SGDLS and CDR2 YYNGEE. This CDR3 is 16 amino acids long. CDR3 bases: TGTGCCAGCAGCCGGGGGACTAGCGGGGCTACAGATACGCAGTATTTT. Its protein product is CASSRGTSGATDTQYF.

This chain links TRBV5-1 with TRBJ2-1, with D possibly TRBD2 on 6 matching bases. The V gene's germline CDR1 is SGHRS and CDR2 YFSETQ. This CDR3 region has 14 residues. Trimming removed 2 bases from V and 8 bases from J, with 14 bases in between. CDR3 DNA: TGCGCCAGCAGCTTTGCGGGAATTAGCGATGAGCAGTTCTTC. Amino acid sequence: CASSFAGISDEQFF.

CDR3 residues: CASSRQGSNQPQHF. The CDR3 nucleotides are TGTGCCAGCAGCCGACAGGGTAGCAATCAGCCCCAGCATTTT. The gene calls are TRBV7-9 and TRBJ1-5; 7 bases agree with TRBD1. This CDR3 is 14 amino acids long. The germline gives CDR1 SEHNR, CDR2 FQNEAQ (reference sequence). With 5 bases clipped from V and 0 bases from J, the junction kept 1 base outside the gene matches.

This sequence joins TRBV11-3 and TRBJ2-3; D is unresolved. The CDR3 is 12 residues long. Per germline, CDR1 SGHNT and CDR2 YENEEA. V dropped 5 bases and J dropped 8 bases, with 11 bases sitting between them. CDR3 nucleotides: TGTGCCAGCAGCCTGTCCGGTGGTACGCAGTATTTT. This sequence encodes CASSLSGGTQYF.

V is TRBV28 and J is TRBJ2-1; 10 bases are shared with TRBD1. V was pared by 5 bases and J by 8 bases, with 0 bases of the junction left unmatched. This CDR3 is 12 amino acids long. Germline CDR1 is MDHEN and CDR2 is SYDVKM. The CDR3 region is CASSGQGDEQFF. CDR3 bases: TGTGCCAGCAGTGGACAGGGGGATGAGCAGTTCTTC.

This chain joins TRBV4-2 and TRBJ2-3; 9 positions match TRBD1. The CDR3 has 18 residues. V was clipped by 1 base and J by 6 bases; unmatched bases: 14. Germline V lookup: CDR1 LGHNA, CDR2 YNFKEQ. The CDR3: CASSQAPFGQGLSDTQYF. The CDR3 DNA is TGTGCCAGCAGCCAAGCCCCATTTGGACAGGGGTTGTCCGATACGCAGTATTTT.

The chain combines TRBV10-3 with TRBJ1-1; D might be TRBD1 (6 bases). This CDR3 spans 14 amino acids. Germline V gives CDR1 ENHRY, CDR2 SYGVKD. The V and J ends lost 2 bases and 7 bases respectively, with 14 bases between them. The CDR3 DNA follows: TGTGCCATCAGTGAGGCACAGGGAGTAGGTGAAGCTTTCTTT. This gives the protein CAISEAQGVGEAFF.

CDR3 nucleotides: TGTGCCAGCAGCCCTCGGGGGGGCTCCTACAATGAGCAGTTCTTC. Translated: CASSPRGGSYNEQFF. The genes are TRBV5-4 and TRBJ2-1; 8 bases are a match to TRBD2. The CDR3 totals 15 residues. The trim removed 4 bases at V and 0 bases at J, leaving 3 bases unmatched. Germline CDR1 is SGHNT and CDR2 is YYREEE (reference sequence).